Listed here are 24 T cell receptor beta chains from one sample, sequenced in a study of blood T cells in healthy people across ages. A second PCR of about 7 to 11 cycles used a sample-barcoded 5' primer and a J-beta primer mix. TCRdb independently ran MiXCR on the 5' RACE reads; one entry per CDR3 protein. In the table there are under 1 million distinct CDR3 sequences, 40% to 50% of which are singletons. The sample comprised blood. The origin of the receptors is a man aged 60 to 69 in good health.

The V call is TRBV7-8, the J call TRBJ2-5, with 8 bases aligning to TRBD1. The germline CDR1 and CDR2 sequences are SGHVS and FQNEAQ. This CDR3 has 14 amino acids. V gave up 5 bases and J gave up 5 bases; unmatched junction bases: 7. Here the CDR3 reads CASSDRTGPETQYF. The CDR3 coding sequence is TGTGCCAGCAGCGATCGGACAGGGCCCGAGACCCAGTACTTC.

This chain joins TRBV6-1 and TRBJ1-4, with a tentative D call TRBD1 (5 bases). CDR1 and CDR2 from the germline V gene are MNHNS and SASEGT. The CDR3 has 15 residues. V lost 1 base and J lost 2, with 8 bases in between. Here the CDR3 DNA reads TGTGCCAGCAGTGAAGGTTGGGGGACTAATGAAAAACTGTTTTTT. Its protein product is CASSEGWGTNEKLFF.

This clonotype has a handful of counts. This chain connects TRBV7-9 to TRBJ2-1, with D unresolved. The CDR3 sequence is 13 residues long. Germline lookup yields CDR1 SEHNR and CDR2 FQNEAQ (reference sequence). V was trimmed by 6 bases and J by 3 bases, leaving 9 bases between them. The CDR3: CASRGSYYNEQFF. CDR3 nucleotides: TGTGCCAGCAGGGGGTCCTACTACAATGAGCAGTTCTTC.

This clonotype was observed a few times. The chain has TRBV10-3 and TRBJ1-1; 7 nucleotides line up with TRBD1. The V gene's germline CDR1 is ENHRY and CDR2 SYGVKD. This CDR3 spans 14 amino acids. V trimming: 4 bases; J trimming: 5 bases; junction bases outside the gene matches: 7. Written as DNA, the CDR3 is TGTGCCATCAGTGGTCGACAGGGTGGGACTGAAGCTTTCTTT. This gives the protein CAISGRQGGTEAFF.

This clonotype was counted a few times. The J gene is TRBJ1-2, the V gene TRBV6-2 or TRBV6-3; possible D gene TRBD1, 5 bases. Between the trimmed V and J ends, which lost 2 bases and 7 bases, there was a span of 20 bases. Germline values: CDR1 MNHEY, CDR2 SVGEGT. CDR3 size: 16 residues. The CDR3 loop is CASSYHSTRGAGGYTF. Written as DNA, the CDR3 is TGTGCCAGCAGTTACCACTCGACGAGAGGGGCCGGTGGCTACACCTTC.

The J gene is TRBJ2-5, the V gene TRBV30, with a weak D call TRBD1 (6 bases). TRBJ2-7 explains the end of the DNA better; the J call may be wrong. The CDR3 runs to 14 residues. CDR1 is GTSNPN, CDR2 SVGIG, per germline (reference sequence). CDR3 in amino acids: CAWIENRVGGEQYF. The DNA of the CDR3 is TGTGCCTGGATCGAAAACAGGGTTGGAGGCGAGCAGTACTTC.

This clonotype appeared a few times. DNA for the CDR3: TGCAGTGCTATCAGGGACTACAATGAGCAGTACTTC. Translated: CSAIRDYNEQYF. The chain recombines TRBV20-1 with TRBJ2-5; 7 bases line up with TRBD2. Germline V gene data show CDR1 as DFQATT and CDR2 as SNEGSKA (reference sequence). The CDR3 length is 12 residues. The trim removed 4 bases at V and 11 bases at J, leaving 10 bases unmatched.

This clonotype was seen at least ten times. The V and J genes are TRBV12-3 or TRBV12-4 and TRBJ2-2; the match to TRBD2 covers 10 bases. The CDR3 spans 14 residues. V lost 8 bases, J lost 5 bases, and 5 bases stayed unmatched. The CDR3, as DNA: TGTGCCAGCCTAGCGGGGGTAGGAACCGGGGAGCTGTTTTTT. Amino acid sequence: CASLAGVGTGELFF.

The sample holds one count of this clonotype. This sequence joins TRBV7-2 and TRBJ2-1; 7 nucleotides match TRBD2. CDR1 and CDR2 from the germline V gene are SGHTA and FQGNSA. There are 17 residues in the CDR3. The V segment lost 4 bases and the J segment 6 bases; nucleotides outside the gene matches: 15. The CDR3 protein is CASSSIAGQGERNEQFF. CDR3 in DNA: TGTGCCAGCAGCTCCATAGCGGGCCAAGGAGAACGCAATGAGCAGTTCTTC.

V and J are TRBV20-1 and TRBJ1-1; D call uncertain. This CDR3 comprises 13 residues. Trimming pared 0 bases from V and 6 bases from J, leaving 11 bases between. Germline-derived CDR1 and CDR2 are DFQATT and SNEGSKA (reference sequence). CDR3 sequence reads: CSARDLGPAEAFF. The CDR3, as DNA: TGCAGTGCTAGAGATCTCGGGCCAGCTGAAGCTTTCTTT.

Details on this clonotype: At one of its ends the junction is not consistent with the germline gene, which may arise from a read error. The V gene is TRBV4-3, the J gene TRBJ2-2; 7 nucleotides agree with TRBD2. The CDR3 runs 16 residues. Germline assignment: CDR1 LGHNA and CDR2 YSLEER. In nucleotides, the CDR3 is TGCGCCAGCAGCCAAGGGGGAGGGCTGGACACCGGGGAGCCGTTTTTT. Its protein is CASSQGGGLDTGEPFF.

The chain carries TRBV9 and TRBJ2-1; a weak D match, TRBD1 (6 bases). The J call may be mistaken, given a closer DNA end match to TRBJ2-7. The germline CDR1 and CDR2 sequences are SGDLS and YYNGEE. This CDR3 is built from 15 residues. The CDR3 here is CASSVGQNPTSEQYF. The CDR3 region has the DNA TGTGCCAGCAGCGTTGGACAGAACCCTACAAGTGAGCAGTACTTC.

Comment on this clonotype: A clone one base away is much larger, so this may be a read error. The chain employs TRBV18 and TRBJ2-1, with a possible D match to TRBD1 (6 bases). CDR3 length: 16 amino acids. Germline CDR1 reads KGHSH; CDR2 reads LQKENI. Trimming removed 4 bases at V and 5 bases at J, with 18 bases between. The CDR3 loop is CASSLLQDSQHNEQFF. CDR3 DNA sequence: TGTGCCAGCTCACTATTACAGGACAGCCAACACAATGAGCAGTTCTTC. Filled out from reference TRBV18 and TRBJ2-1, the complete variable domain reads NAGVMQNPRHLVRRRGQEARLRCSPMKGHSHVYWYRQLPEEGLKFMVYLQKENIIDESGMPKERFSAEFPKEGPSILRIQQVVRGDSAAYFCASSLLQDSQHNEQFFGPGTRLTVL.

V and J are TRBV12-3 or TRBV12-4 and TRBJ1-2, with D tentatively TRBD1 (5 bases). Between the trimmed V and J ends, which lost 10 bases and 3 bases, there was a span of 15 bases. The CDR3 runs 13 residues. The CDR3 nucleotides read TGTGCCACTCAGCGGGGGATTGACTATGGCTACACCTTC. This translates into CATQRGIDYGYTF.

J is TRBJ2-5 and V is TRBV27, with no clear D. The CDR3 totals 17 residues. V lost 4 bases and J lost 5, with 23 bases in between. CDR1 MNHEY and CDR2 SMNVEV come from the germline V gene (reference sequence). The CDR3 sequence: CASSWTAPRTSTETQYF. CDR3 in DNA: TGTGCCAGCAGTTGGACGGCACCCAGAACTTCTACCGAGACCCAGTACTTC.

The V call is TRBV7-2, the J call TRBJ2-1; D possibly corresponds to TRBD1 (5 bases). The V end was cut by 7 bases, the J end by 6 bases, with 7 bases between. The CDR3 spans 11 residues. The germline V gene encodes CDR1 SGHTA and CDR2 FQGNSA. Here the CDR3 reads CTSTTVNEQFF. The CDR3 coding sequence is TGTACCAGCACGACAGTCAATGAGCAGTTCTTC.

This clonotype appeared once. V and J are TRBV6-6 and TRBJ1-4, with a tentative D call TRBD1 (6 bases). Germline CDR1 is MNHNY and CDR2 is SVGAGI (reference sequence). The CDR3 sequence is 15 residues long. V was trimmed by 5 bases and J by 3 bases, leaving 13 bases between them. The CDR3 here is CASSRHRASNEKLFF. The CDR3 DNA sequence: TGTGCCAGCAGTCGGCACAGGGCCTCTAATGAAAAACTGTTTTTT.

This clonotype occurred a few times. Here the CDR3 reads CASSLLGQNPWYF. The CDR3, as DNA: TGTGCCAGCAGCCTCCTCGGACAGAACCCCTGGTACTTC. This chain connects TRBV3-1 to TRBJ2-4; D may be TRBD1 (6 bases). The V end lost 4 bases, the J end lost 15 bases, and 19 bases lay between the germline ends. This CDR3 has 13 amino acids. Per the germline V gene, CDR1 is LGHDT and CDR2 is YNNKEL (reference sequence).

V usage is TRBV10-3 and J usage is TRBJ2-2; TRBD1 is a possible D gene (6 bases). V was cut by 5 bases and J by 1 base, with 8 bases left in between. The germline gives CDR1 ENHRY, CDR2 SYGVKD. This CDR3 is 14 amino acids long. The CDR3 DNA sequence: TGTGCCATCAGTAACAGGGAGAACACCGGGGAGCTGTTTTTT. This gives the protein CAISNRENTGELFF.

This clonotype occurred a few times. The rearrangement links TRBV7-9 to TRBJ1-2; TRBD1 matches at 8 bases. This CDR3 is 14 amino acids long. The germline gives CDR1 SEHNR, CDR2 FQNEAQ (reference sequence). J gave up 8 bases and V 0 bases, and 5 bases lay outside the gene matches. DNA for the CDR3: TGTGCCAGCAGCTTAGCCCGCTGGACAGGGGGCTACACCTTC. Its protein product is CASSLARWTGGYTF. Filled out from reference TRBV7-9 and TRBJ1-2, the complete variable domain reads DTGVSQNPRHKITKRGQNVTFRCDPISEHNRLYWYRQTLGQGPEFLTYFQNEAQLEKSRLLSDRFSAERPKGSFSTLEIQRTEQGDSAMYLCASSLARWTGGYTFGSGTRLTVV.

The CDR3 DNA is TGTGCCTGGAGTGTACTAGCGGGGGTTAAGACCCAGTACTTC. This encodes CAWSVLAGVKTQYF. The chain carries TRBV30 and TRBJ2-5, with 11 bases identical to TRBD2. Germline V gene sequence: CDR1 GTSNPN, CDR2 SVGIG (reference sequence). This CDR3 is 14 amino acids long. V lost 0 bases, J lost 6 bases, and 3 bases stayed unmatched.

Comment on this clonotype: At one boundary the junction diverges from the germline segment, which might be a read error. The chain employs TRBV20-1 and TRBJ1-6; 7 bases match TRBD1. Germline V lookup: CDR1 DFQATT, CDR2 SNEGSKA (reference sequence). This CDR3 region has 15 residues. Written as DNA, the CDR3 is TGCAGTGCTGGGACAGAGAGCTCCTATAATTCACCCCCCCACTTT. This codes for CSAGTESSYNSPPHF.

The chain has TRBV12-3 or TRBV12-4 and TRBJ1-4; D is unclear. The CDR3 length is 14 residues. V shed 3 bases and J shed 2 bases, with 7 bases lying between them. The DNA for the CDR3 is TGTGCCAGCAGTTTTGGGCAGACTAATGAAAAACTGTTTTTT. It encodes CASSFGQTNEKLFF.

The chain recombines TRBV2 with TRBJ1-1, with a weak D call TRBD1 (5 bases). The V end was cut by 6 bases, the J end by 5 bases, with 13 bases between. From germline, CDR1 is SNHLY and CDR2 FYNNEI. The CDR3 is 13 amino acids. CDR3: CASSGGGVTEAFF. The CDR3 nucleotides are TGTGCCAGCAGCGGGGGAGGGGTTACTGAAGCTTTCTTT.